This T cell receptor beta chain derives from a study of T cell repertoires in cytomegalovirus infection. Only a few counts were recorded for this clonotype. Its antigen remains unidentified. This CDR3 comprises 15 residues. The germline V gene has CDR1 SEHNR and CDR2 FQNEAQ (reference sequence). Trimming took 5 bases from V and 3 from J; bases not matched to a gene: 8. TCRdb independently ran MiXCR on the reads; one entry per CDR3 protein. The sample includes approximately 73,000 distinct CDR3 sequences, roughly 40% seen only once; the top ten take 80% to 95%. The sequence was obtained from a human donor in good health (CMV status not recorded). Some clones in this sample may be carry-over from other donors' samples. The V call is TRBV7-9, the J call TRBJ1-2; 8 bases agree with TRBD1. The starting material was CD8+ T cells from cultured PBMCs, obtained from culture after CMV antigen stimulation. CDR3 region: CASSTTGAAYYGYTF. CDR3 nucleotides: TGTGCCAGCAGCACGACAGGGGCGGCGTACTATGGCTACACCTTC.